This T cell receptor beta chain is from a study of T cells in localized non-small cell lung cancer. The study, taken as a whole, reports: Tumor showed lower T cell clonality than uninvolved adjacent lung, where it was highest. Increased T cell density in blood showed an association with longer overall survival.

Turning to this clone: The antigen remains unidentified.

Sequencing was performed with immunoSEQ multiplex PCR; in TCRdb, only in-frame clones are kept and a portion is missing. Among 40,000 to 55,000 clones listed, 80% to 85% were seen once. CDR1 and CDR2 (germline): SGHAT, FQNNGV. V lost 0 bases and J lost 1, with 3 bases in between. The CDR3 sequence is 13 residues long. This clonotype was obtained from a man aged 40 to 70 with stage III lung adenocarcinoma. The V and J genes are TRBV11-2 and TRBJ1-2; D is uncertain. The material sequenced was peripheral blood mononuclear cells, taken before any cancer treatment. The CDR3 is CASSLDSNYGYTF. The CDR3 DNA is TGTGCCAGCAGCTTAGATAGTAACTATGGCTACACCTTC.